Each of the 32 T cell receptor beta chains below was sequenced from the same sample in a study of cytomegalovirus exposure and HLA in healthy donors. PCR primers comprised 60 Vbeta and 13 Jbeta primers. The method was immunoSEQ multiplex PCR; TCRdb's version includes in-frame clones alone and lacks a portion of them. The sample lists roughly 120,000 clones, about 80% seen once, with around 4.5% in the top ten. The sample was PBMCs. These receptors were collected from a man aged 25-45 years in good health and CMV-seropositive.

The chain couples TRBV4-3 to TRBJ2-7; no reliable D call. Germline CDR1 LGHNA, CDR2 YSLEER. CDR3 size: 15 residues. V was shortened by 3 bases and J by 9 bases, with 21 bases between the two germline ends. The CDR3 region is CASSQAKWSARGQYF. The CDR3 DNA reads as TGCGCCAGCAGCCAGGCTAAGTGGAGCGCCCGCGGGCAGTACTTC.

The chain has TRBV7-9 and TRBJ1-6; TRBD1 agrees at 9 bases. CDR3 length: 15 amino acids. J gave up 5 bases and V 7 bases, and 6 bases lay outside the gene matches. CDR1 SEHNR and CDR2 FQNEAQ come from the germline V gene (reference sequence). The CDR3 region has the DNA TGTGCCAGCACCCGGACAGGGGCGGATAATTCACCCCTCCACTTT. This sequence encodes CASTRTGADNSPLHF.

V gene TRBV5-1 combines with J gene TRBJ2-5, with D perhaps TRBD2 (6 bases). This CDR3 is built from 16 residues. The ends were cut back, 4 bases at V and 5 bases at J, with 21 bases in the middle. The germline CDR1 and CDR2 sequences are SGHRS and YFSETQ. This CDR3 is CASSPQGTQYGETQYF. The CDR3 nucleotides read TGCGCCAGCAGCCCTCAAGGGACTCAATACGGGGAGACCCAGTACTTC. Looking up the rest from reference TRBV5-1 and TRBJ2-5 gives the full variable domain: KAGVTQTPRYLIKTRGQQVTLSCSPISGHRSVSWYQQTPGQGLQFLFEYFSETQRNKGNFPGRFSGRQFSNSRSEMNVSTLELGDSALYLCASSPQGTQYGETQYFGPGTRLLVL.

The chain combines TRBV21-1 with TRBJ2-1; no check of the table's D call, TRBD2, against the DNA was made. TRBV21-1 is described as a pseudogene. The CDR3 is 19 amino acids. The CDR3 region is CASSRGGGASFPLASEQFF. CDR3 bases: TGTGCCAGCAGCCGCGGGGGGGGCGCTAGTTTCCCTTTGGCCAGTGAGCAGTTCTTC.

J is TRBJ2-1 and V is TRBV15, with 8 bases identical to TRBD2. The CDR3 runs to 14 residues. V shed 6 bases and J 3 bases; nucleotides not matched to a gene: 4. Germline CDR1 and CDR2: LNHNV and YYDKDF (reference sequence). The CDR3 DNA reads TGTGCCACCAGAGCGGGAGTACGCTACAATGAGCAGTTCTTC. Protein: CATRAGVRYNEQFF.

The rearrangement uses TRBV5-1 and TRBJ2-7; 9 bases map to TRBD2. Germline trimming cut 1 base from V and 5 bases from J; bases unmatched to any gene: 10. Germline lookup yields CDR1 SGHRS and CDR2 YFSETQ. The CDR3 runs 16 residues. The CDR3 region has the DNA TGCGCCAGCAGCTTGCCAGCGGGAGGTATTTCGAACGAGCAGTACTTC. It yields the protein CASSLPAGGISNEQYF.

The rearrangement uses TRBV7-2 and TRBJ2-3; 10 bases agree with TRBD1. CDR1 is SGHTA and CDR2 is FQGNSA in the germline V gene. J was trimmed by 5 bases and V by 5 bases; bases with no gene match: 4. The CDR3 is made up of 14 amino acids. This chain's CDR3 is CASSRQGAGDTQYF. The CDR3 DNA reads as TGTGCCAGCAGCCGACAGGGGGCGGGAGATACGCAGTATTTT.

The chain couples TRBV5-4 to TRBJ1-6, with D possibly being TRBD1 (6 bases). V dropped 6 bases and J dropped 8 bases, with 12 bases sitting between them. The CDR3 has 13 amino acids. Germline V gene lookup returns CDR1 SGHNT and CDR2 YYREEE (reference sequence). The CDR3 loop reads CASTGGLDSPLHF. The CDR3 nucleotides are TGTGCCAGCACGGGGGGGCTAGATTCACCCCTCCACTTT.

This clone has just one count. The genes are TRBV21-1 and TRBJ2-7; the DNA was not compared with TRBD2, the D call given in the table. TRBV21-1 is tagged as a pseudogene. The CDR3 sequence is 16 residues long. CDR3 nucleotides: TGTGCCAGCAGCAAGTCCGGGACTAAATCTACCTACGAGCAGTACTTC. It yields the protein CASSKSGTKSTYEQYF.

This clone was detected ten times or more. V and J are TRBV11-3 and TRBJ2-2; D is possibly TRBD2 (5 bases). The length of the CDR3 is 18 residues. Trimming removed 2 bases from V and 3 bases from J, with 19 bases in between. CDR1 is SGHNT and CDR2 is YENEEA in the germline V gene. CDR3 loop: CASSLTYWTEEDTGELFF. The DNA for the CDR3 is TGTGCCAGCAGCTTAACGTATTGGACGGAGGAAGACACCGGGGAGCTGTTTTTT.

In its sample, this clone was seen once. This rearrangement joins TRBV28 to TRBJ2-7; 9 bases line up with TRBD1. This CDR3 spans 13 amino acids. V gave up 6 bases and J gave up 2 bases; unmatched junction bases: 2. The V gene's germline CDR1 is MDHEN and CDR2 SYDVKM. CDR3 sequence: CASRGQGTYEQYF. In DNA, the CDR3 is TGTGCCAGCAGAGGACAGGGGACCTACGAGCAGTACTTC.

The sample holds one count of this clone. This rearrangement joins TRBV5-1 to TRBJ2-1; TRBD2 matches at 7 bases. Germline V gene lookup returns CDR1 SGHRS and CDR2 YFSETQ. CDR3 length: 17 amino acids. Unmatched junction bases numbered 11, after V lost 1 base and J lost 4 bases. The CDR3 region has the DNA TGCGCCAGCAGCTTGAGGCCAGGGTCTAGCGGATACAATGAGCAGTTCTTC. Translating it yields CASSLRPGSSGYNEQFF.

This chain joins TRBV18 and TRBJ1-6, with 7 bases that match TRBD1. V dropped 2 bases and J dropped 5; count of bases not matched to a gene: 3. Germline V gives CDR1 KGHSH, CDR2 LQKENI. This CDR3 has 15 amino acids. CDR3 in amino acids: CASSPTQGDNSPLHF. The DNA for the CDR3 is TGTGCCAGCTCACCAACGCAGGGGGATAATTCACCCCTCCACTTT.

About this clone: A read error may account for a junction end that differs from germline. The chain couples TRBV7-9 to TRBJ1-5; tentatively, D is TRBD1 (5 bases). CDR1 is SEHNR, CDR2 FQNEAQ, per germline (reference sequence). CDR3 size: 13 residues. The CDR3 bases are TGTTCCAGCAGCTTGACAGGCAATCAGCCCCAGCATTTT. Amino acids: CSSSLTGNQPQHF.

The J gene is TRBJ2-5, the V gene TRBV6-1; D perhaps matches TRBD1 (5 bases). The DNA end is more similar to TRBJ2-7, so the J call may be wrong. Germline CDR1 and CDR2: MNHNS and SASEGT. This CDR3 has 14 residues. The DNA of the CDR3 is TGTGCCAGCAGTGAAGCGGGAAGGGGCTACGAGCAGTACTTC. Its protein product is CASSEAGRGYEQYF.

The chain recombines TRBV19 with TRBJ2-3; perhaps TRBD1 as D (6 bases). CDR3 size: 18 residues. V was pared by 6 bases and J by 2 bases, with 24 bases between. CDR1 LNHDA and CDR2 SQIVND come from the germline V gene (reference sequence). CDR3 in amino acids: CASRGGVGQGLITDTQYF. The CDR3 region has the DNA TGTGCCAGTAGGGGCGGTGTCGGGCAGGGGCTTATCACAGATACGCAGTATTTT.

The chain's CDR3 is CASRIGQASNQPQHF. The CDR3 nucleotides are TGTGCCAGCAGGATAGGACAGGCTAGCAATCAGCCCCAGCATTTT. The chain recombines TRBV27 with TRBJ1-5, with 7 bases lining up with TRBD1. Germline CDR1 reads MNHEY; CDR2 reads SMNVEV (reference sequence). The CDR3 consists of 15 residues. V dropped 6 bases and J dropped 0; count of bases not matched to a gene: 5.

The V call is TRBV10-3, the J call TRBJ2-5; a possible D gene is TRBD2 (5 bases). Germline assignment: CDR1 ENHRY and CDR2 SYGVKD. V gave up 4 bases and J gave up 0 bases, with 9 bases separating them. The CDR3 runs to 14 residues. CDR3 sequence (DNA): TGTGCCATCAGTGGGGCGGACTACCAAGAGACCCAGTACTTC. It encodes CAISGADYQETQYF.

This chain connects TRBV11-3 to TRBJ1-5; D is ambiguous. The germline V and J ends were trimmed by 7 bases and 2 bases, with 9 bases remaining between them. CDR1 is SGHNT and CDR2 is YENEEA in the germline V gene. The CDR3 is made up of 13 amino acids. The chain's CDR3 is CASTRTGNQPQHF. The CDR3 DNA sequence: TGTGCCAGCACCAGAACAGGCAATCAGCCCCAGCATTTT.

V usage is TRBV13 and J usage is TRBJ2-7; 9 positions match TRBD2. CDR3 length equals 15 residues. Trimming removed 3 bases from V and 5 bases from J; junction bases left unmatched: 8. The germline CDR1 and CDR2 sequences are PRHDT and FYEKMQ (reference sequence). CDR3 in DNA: TGTGCCAGCAGCTTGGAGAGCGGGAGGAGCAACGAGCAGTACTTC. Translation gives CASSLESGRSNEQYF.

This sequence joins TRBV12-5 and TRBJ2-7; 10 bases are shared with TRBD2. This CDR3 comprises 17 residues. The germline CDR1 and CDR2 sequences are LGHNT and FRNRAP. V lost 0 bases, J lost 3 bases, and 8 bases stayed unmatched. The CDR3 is CASGLVLGLAGDYEQYF. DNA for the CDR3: TGTGCTAGTGGTTTGGTGTTGGGGCTAGCGGGGGACTACGAGCAGTACTTC.

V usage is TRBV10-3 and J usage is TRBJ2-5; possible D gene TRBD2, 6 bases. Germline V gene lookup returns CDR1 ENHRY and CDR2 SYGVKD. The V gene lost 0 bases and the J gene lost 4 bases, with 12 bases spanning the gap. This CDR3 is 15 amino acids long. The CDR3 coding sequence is TGTGCCATCAGTGAGTCGGGCGGGGACGGAGAGACCCAGTACTTC. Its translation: CAISESGGDGETQYF.

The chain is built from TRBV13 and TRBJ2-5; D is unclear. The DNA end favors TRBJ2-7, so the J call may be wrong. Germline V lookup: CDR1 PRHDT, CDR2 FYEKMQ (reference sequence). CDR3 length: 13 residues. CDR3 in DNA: TGTGCCAGCAGCTTAGTGGGCAGCTACGAGCAGTACTTC. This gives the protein CASSLVGSYEQYF.

The CDR3, as DNA: TGTGCCAGCTCACCACCGGGGCCCCCCGGGGAGCTGTTTTTT. Translating it yields CASSPPGPPGELFF. V usage is TRBV18 and J usage is TRBJ2-2; the D gene is possibly TRBD1 (5 bases). The germline V gene encodes CDR1 KGHSH and CDR2 LQKENI. The V gene lost 0 bases and the J gene lost 6 bases, with 8 bases spanning the gap. This CDR3 spans 14 amino acids. The complete variable domain, with remaining parts taken from reference TRBV18 and TRBJ2-2, reads NAGVMQNPRHLVRRRGQEARLRCSPMKGHSHVYWYRQLPEEGLKFMVYLQKENIIDESGMPKERFSAEFPKEGPSILRIQQVVRGDSAAYFCASSPPGPPGELFFGEGSRLTVL.

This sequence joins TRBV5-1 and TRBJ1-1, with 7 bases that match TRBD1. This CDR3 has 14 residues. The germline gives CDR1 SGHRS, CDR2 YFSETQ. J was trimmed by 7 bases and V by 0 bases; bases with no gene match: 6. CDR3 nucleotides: TGCGCCAGCAGCTTGGGTGCGACAGGGTTTGAAGCTTTCTTT. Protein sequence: CASSLGATGFEAFF.

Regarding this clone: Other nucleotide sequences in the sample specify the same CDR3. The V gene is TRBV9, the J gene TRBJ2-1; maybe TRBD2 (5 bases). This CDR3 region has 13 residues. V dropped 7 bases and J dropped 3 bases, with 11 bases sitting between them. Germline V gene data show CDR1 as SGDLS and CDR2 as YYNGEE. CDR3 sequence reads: CASSDGGYNEQFF. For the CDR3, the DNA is TGTGCCAGCTCGGATGGAGGCTACAATGAGCAGTTCTTC.

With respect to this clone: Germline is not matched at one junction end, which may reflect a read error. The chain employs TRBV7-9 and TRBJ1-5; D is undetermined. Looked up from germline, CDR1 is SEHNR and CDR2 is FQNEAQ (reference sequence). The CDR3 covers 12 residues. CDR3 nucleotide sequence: TGTTCCAGCAGCCCATTGGCGGGGACCCAGCATTTT. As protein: CSSSPLAGTQHF.

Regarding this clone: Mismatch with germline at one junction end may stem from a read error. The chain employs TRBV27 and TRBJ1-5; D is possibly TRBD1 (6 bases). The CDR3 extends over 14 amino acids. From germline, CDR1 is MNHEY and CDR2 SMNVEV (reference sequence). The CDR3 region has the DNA TGTGTCAGCAGTTTGGGACACTACAATCAGCCCCAGCATTTT. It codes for CVSSLGHYNQPQHF.

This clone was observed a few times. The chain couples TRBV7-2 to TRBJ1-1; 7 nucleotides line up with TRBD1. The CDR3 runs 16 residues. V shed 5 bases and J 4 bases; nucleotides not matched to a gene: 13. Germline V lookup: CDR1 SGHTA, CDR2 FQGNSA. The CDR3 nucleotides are TGTGCCAGCAGCGAAATATCAGGGGGTAGGTTCACTGAAGCTTTCTTT. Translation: CASSEISGGRFTEAFF.

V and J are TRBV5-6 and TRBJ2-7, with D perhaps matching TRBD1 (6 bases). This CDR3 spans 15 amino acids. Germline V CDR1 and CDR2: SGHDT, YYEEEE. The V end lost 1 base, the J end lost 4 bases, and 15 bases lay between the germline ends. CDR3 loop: CASSLTDRTLYEQYF. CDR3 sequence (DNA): TGTGCCAGCAGCTTGACCGACAGGACCCTTTACGAGCAGTACTTC.

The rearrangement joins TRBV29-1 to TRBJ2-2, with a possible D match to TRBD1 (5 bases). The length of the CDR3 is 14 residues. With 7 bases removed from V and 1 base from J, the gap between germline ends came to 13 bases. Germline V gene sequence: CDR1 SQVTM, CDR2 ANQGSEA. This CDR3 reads CSAKVDRNTGELFF. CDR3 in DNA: TGCAGCGCTAAAGTAGACAGGAACACCGGGGAGCTGTTTTTT.

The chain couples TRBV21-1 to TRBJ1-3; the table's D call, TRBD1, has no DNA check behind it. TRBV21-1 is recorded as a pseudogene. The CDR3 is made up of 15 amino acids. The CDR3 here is CASSTLQSSGNTIYF. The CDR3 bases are TGTGCCAGCAGCACCTTACAGAGCTCTGGAAACACCATATATTTT.